A selection of T cell receptor beta chains follows, all from one sample in a study of graft-versus-host responses after intestinal transplantation. The method was immunoSEQ multiplex PCR; TCRdb's version includes in-frame clones alone and lacks a portion of them. The table includes about 90,000 clones, roughly 91% detected once. These receptors' antigens are unknown. Sequenced material: unstimulated CD8+ T cells sorted from spleen or lymph node cells, taken before intestinal transplant. Source of these receptors: a human donor who received an intestinal transplant. The CDR3 runs from the conserved cysteine through the conserved F or W. Each record gives: CDR3 DNA, CDR3 protein, clone size, D gene, V gene, J gene. A D gene is named only where the DNA matches it firmly. The size of a clone is reported for some rows only, either as once, few or many, or as a class for expanded clones.

cdr3_nt: TGTGCCAGCAGCCCAGGACAGGGGAACACTGAAGCTTTCTTT; cdr3_aa: CASSPGQGNTEAFF; clone_size: .; d_call: TRBD1; v_call: TRBV9; j_call: TRBJ1-1
cdr3_nt: TGCGCCAGCAGACTAGCGGGAGTTTACGAGCAGTACTTC; cdr3_aa: CASRLAGVYEQYF; clone_size: .; d_call: TRBD2; v_call: TRBV5-1; j_call: TRBJ2-7
cdr3_nt: TGTGCCAGCAGCCCACCCTACGACCGGGGTGAAGCTTTCTTT; cdr3_aa: CASSPPYDRGEAFF; clone_size: .; d_call: .; v_call: TRBV7-9; j_call: TRBJ1-1
cdr3_nt: TGTGCCTGGAGCTGGACGGGAGCCTTGGGGGGCTACACCTTC; cdr3_aa: CAWSWTGALGGYTF; clone_size: .; d_call: .; v_call: TRBV30; j_call: TRBJ1-2
cdr3_nt: TGCGCCAGCAGTCTGACAGGGGGTGGCTCCTACGAGCAGTACTTC; cdr3_aa: CASSLTGGGSYEQYF; clone_size: .; d_call: TRBD1; v_call: TRBV5-1; j_call: TRBJ2-7
cdr3_nt: TGTGCCAGCAGCTTAGCGCAGCGGGGGAAAAACATTCAGTACTTC; cdr3_aa: CASSLAQRGKNIQYF; clone_size: .; d_call: TRBD2; v_call: TRBV11-3; j_call: TRBJ2-4
cdr3_nt: TGTGCCAGTAGTGTGGCAAGCGGAGGCCTTTCCTACGAGCAGTACTTC; cdr3_aa: CASSVASGGLSYEQYF; clone_size: .; d_call: .; v_call: TRBV19; j_call: TRBJ2-7
cdr3_nt: TGTGCCAGCAGCCAGGGGAAGGGGGGGAACGAGCAGTACTTC; cdr3_aa: CASSQGKGGNEQYF; clone_size: .; d_call: .; v_call: TRBV14; j_call: TRBJ2-7
cdr3_nt: TGCGCCAGCAGCCTTTCCTACGAGCAGTACTTC; cdr3_aa: CASSLSYEQYF; clone_size: .; d_call: .; v_call: TRBV10-2; j_call: TRBJ2-7
cdr3_nt: TGCGCCAGCAGCTTGTACGGAGTGGGTTCCGGGGAGCTGTTTTTT; cdr3_aa: CASSLYGVGSGELFF; clone_size: .; d_call: .; v_call: TRBV5-1; j_call: TRBJ2-2
cdr3_nt: TGTGCCAGCAGCCATGAAGGTGGGTGGGACCCAAGGGAGGATGAGCAGTTCTTC; cdr3_aa: CASSHEGGWDPREDEQFF; clone_size: .; d_call: .; v_call: TRBV14; j_call: TRBJ2-1
cdr3_nt: TGTGCCAGCAGTTTTACTAGCGGGAGCTACGAGCAGTACTTC; cdr3_aa: CASSFTSGSYEQYF; clone_size: .; d_call: TRBD2; v_call: TRBV6-5; j_call: TRBJ2-7
cdr3_nt: TGTGCCAGCAGCTTACGAGGGGAGACCCAGTACTTC; cdr3_aa: CASSLRGETQYF; clone_size: .; d_call: .; v_call: TRBV13; j_call: TRBJ2-5
cdr3_nt: TGTGCCAGCAGCTTGGAACAAGGGGTAAGCAATCAGCCCCAGCATTTT; cdr3_aa: CASSLEQGVSNQPQHF; clone_size: once; d_call: .; v_call: TRBV5-5; j_call: TRBJ1-5
cdr3_nt: TGTGCCAGCAGCGCAACAGGGAACTATGGCTACACCTTC; cdr3_aa: CASSATGNYGYTF; clone_size: .; d_call: .; v_call: TRBV9; j_call: TRBJ1-2
cdr3_nt: TGTGCCAGCAGTCCAGCGGTGAGCTCCTACAATGAGCAGTTCTTC; cdr3_aa: CASSPAVSSYNEQFF; clone_size: .; d_call: .; v_call: TRBV6-4; j_call: TRBJ2-1
cdr3_nt: TGCGCCAGCAGCCAAGAAGCGGGACTAGCTCCCCCAAGACCAGAGCAGTACTTC; cdr3_aa: CASSQEAGLAPPRPEQYF; clone_size: .; d_call: TRBD2; v_call: TRBV4-1; j_call: TRBJ2-7
cdr3_nt: TGTGCCACCAAGGGACAGGGGGCCGATCAGCCCCAGCATTTT; cdr3_aa: CATKGQGADQPQHF; clone_size: .; d_call: TRBD1; v_call: TRBV2; j_call: TRBJ1-5
cdr3_nt: TGTGCCAGCAGCAAAGCAAGACAGCCGTCCTACAATGAGCAGTTCTTC; cdr3_aa: CASSKARQPSYNEQFF; clone_size: .; d_call: .; v_call: TRBV7-6; j_call: TRBJ2-1
cdr3_nt: TGTGCCAGCAGCTACGAGGTATTCGACAATGAGCAGTTCTTC; cdr3_aa: CASSYEVFDNEQFF; clone_size: .; d_call: .; v_call: TRBV9; j_call: TRBJ2-1
cdr3_nt: TGTGCCAGCAGCGTAGGTGTCAGCTCCTACAATGAGCAGTTCTTC; cdr3_aa: CASSVGVSSYNEQFF; clone_size: .; d_call: .; v_call: TRBV9; j_call: TRBJ2-1
cdr3_nt: TGTGCCAGCAGCTCACAGGAATTCGACTATGGCTACACCTTC; cdr3_aa: CASSSQEFDYGYTF; clone_size: .; d_call: .; v_call: TRBV7-9; j_call: TRBJ1-2
cdr3_nt: TGTGCCAGTAGTTTGACAGGAAACACCGGGGAGCTGTTTTTT; cdr3_aa: CASSLTGNTGELFF; clone_size: .; d_call: .; v_call: TRBV19; j_call: TRBJ2-2
cdr3_nt: TGTGCCAGCAGCTTAGCTGCGGGGTGGCAGAATTCACCCCTCCACTTT; cdr3_aa: CASSLAAGWQNSPLHF; clone_size: .; d_call: .; v_call: TRBV7-9; j_call: TRBJ1-6
cdr3_nt: TGTGCCAGCAGCTTAGTTGGCAGGCAGACCGGGGAGCTGTTTTTT; cdr3_aa: CASSLVGRQTGELFF; clone_size: .; d_call: .; v_call: TRBV7-9; j_call: TRBJ2-2
cdr3_nt: TGTGCCAGCAGCTTAGGGCCAGCCACCCAGGGGCCCCAGCATTTT; cdr3_aa: CASSLGPATQGPQHF; clone_size: .; d_call: .; v_call: TRBV7-8; j_call: TRBJ1-5
cdr3_nt: TGTGCCAGCAGCTTAGCGGGAGGGGACTATGAGCAGTTCTTC; cdr3_aa: CASSLAGGDYEQFF; clone_size: .; d_call: TRBD2; v_call: TRBV7-9; j_call: TRBJ2-1
cdr3_nt: TGTGCCAGCAGACCATTCGGGGGCACAGATACGCAGTATTTT; cdr3_aa: CASRPFGGTDTQYF; clone_size: once; d_call: .; v_call: TRBV6-5; j_call: TRBJ2-3
cdr3_nt: TGTGCCAGCAGCTTCAGCGCCGCGGCTCCCAGCTCCGAGCAGTACTTC; cdr3_aa: CASSFSAAAPSSEQYF; clone_size: .; d_call: .; v_call: TRBV7-6; j_call: TRBJ2-7
cdr3_nt: TGTGCCAGTAGTGGGGGCCTCACTGAAGCTTTCTTT; cdr3_aa: CASSGGLTEAFF; clone_size: .; d_call: .; v_call: TRBV19; j_call: TRBJ1-1